The source of this T cell receptor beta chain is a study of CD4 T cells in relation to SARS-CoV-2 and coronaviruses. Notes on this clone: Its antigen is unknown.

General study findings and limits: SARS-CoV-2-driven expansion was significantly weaker in crossreactive than monoreactive clones.

The table came from immunoSEQ multiplex PCR; TCRdb's copy has only in-frame clones and leaves some out. The data contain 20,000 to 25,000 clones, around 76% of them singletons. CD4+ T cells from unexposed donors were obtained before the COVID-19 pandemic (2011-2018). The cells were cultured for about ten days before CD4+ T cells were isolated. Unexposed-donor CD4+ T cells were probed with SARS-CoV-2 S/N and four cold-coronavirus spikes, cells permitting. Around 2 million PBMCs per well were cultured with around 9.2 IU/ml IL-2. The CDR3 covers 16 residues. In germline, CDR1 is WNHNN, CDR2 SYGVQD (reference sequence). V lost 3 bases and J lost 2, with 15 bases in between.

V and J are TRBV10-1 and TRBJ2-3; D uncertain. The sequencing sample was made of CD4+ T cells from PBMCs, cultured in vitro. The receptor was isolated from a human donor in good health. CDR3 nucleotide sequence: TGCGCCAGCAGTGACCCGGACCAACTGATCACAGATACGCAGTATTTT. Translation: CASSDPDQLITDTQYF.